The 16 T cell receptor beta chains in this list originate from one sample, sequenced in a study of OX40 agonist ivuxolimab in advanced cancers. The repertoire was sequenced with immunoSEQ multiplex PCR; TCRdb's copy has only in-frame clones and lacks some. Seen here are approximately 35,000 clones, roughly 81% observed once, and the top ten hold 22%. The sequencing used CD4+ or CD8+ T cells sorted from blood, collected in a trial of the OX40 agonist ivuxolimab. All receptors derive from an adult with an advanced solid tumor such as melanoma, head and neck, liver or kidney cancer.

The chain combines TRBV7-3 with TRBJ2-2; 7 positions match TRBD1. V shed 4 bases, J shed 3 bases, and the junction held 5 bases outside the gene matches. Germline lookup yields CDR1 SGHTA and CDR2 FQGTGA. The CDR3 runs 15 residues. The CDR3 DNA is TGTGCCAGCAGCTCGACAGGGTCCGACACCGGGGAGCTGTTTTTT. Translated: CASSSTGSDTGELFF.

This chain connects TRBV6-5 to TRBJ2-6, with TRBD2 as a possible D gene (6 bases). Germline CDR1 and CDR2: MNHEY and SVGAGI. There are 15 residues in the CDR3. V lost 2 bases, J lost 4 bases, and 9 bases lay in between. The CDR3 bases are TGTGCCAGCAGTTACGCGGGGACCGGGGCCAACGTCCTGACTTTC. Translated, it gives CASSYAGTGANVLTF.

This clone was observed a single time. The V call is TRBV5-1, the J call TRBJ2-7; D gene ambiguous. CDR1 is SGHRS and CDR2 is YFSETQ in the germline V gene. The V end lost 0 bases, the J end lost 2 bases, and 9 bases lay between the germline ends. The CDR3 spans 14 residues. The CDR3 bases are TGCGCCAGCAGCTTGGGCTCCGGAGCCTACGAGCAGTACTTC. This translates into CASSLGSGAYEQYF. Based on the CDR3 plus reference TRBV5-1 and TRBJ2-7, the full variable domain is KAGVTQTPRYLIKTRGQQVTLSCSPISGHRSVSWYQQTPGQGLQFLFEYFSETQRNKGNFPGRFSGRQFSNSRSEMNVSTLELGDSALYLCASSLGSGAYEQYFGPGTRLTVT.

The CDR3 DNA reads TGTGCCAGCAGCTTAGAGGGGGGAACAGATACGCAGTATTTT. Protein sequence: CASSLEGGTDTQYF. The chain employs TRBV7-3 and TRBJ2-3; D is tentatively TRBD1 or TRBD2 (6 bases each). Per the germline V gene, CDR1 is SGHTA and CDR2 is FQGTGA. Trimming stripped 2 bases from V and 3 bases from J, with 9 bases between. The CDR3 sequence is 14 residues long.

The chain employs TRBV18 and TRBJ1-1; 7 positions match TRBD1. The CDR3 runs 15 residues. The germline V gene has CDR1 KGHSH and CDR2 LQKENI. V was clipped by 3 bases and J by 1 base; unmatched bases: 5. CDR3 loop: CASSPRTGSNTEAFF. The CDR3 DNA is TGTGCCAGCTCACCGAGGACAGGCTCGAACACTGAAGCTTTCTTT.

This chain joins TRBV7-2 and TRBJ1-2; tentatively, D is TRBD1 (5 bases). V lost 0 bases, J lost 0 bases, and 17 bases lay in between. The CDR3 runs 18 residues. CDR1 and CDR2 from the germline V gene are SGHTA and FQGNSA. The CDR3 nucleotides are TGTGCCAGCAGCTTAGCTTTTGCAGGGCCGGGTTCTAACTATGGCTACACCTTC. It translates to CASSLAFAGPGSNYGYTF. The whole variable domain, remainder taken from reference TRBV7-2 and TRBJ1-2, is GAGVSQSPSNKVTEKGKDVELRCDPISGHTALYWYRQSLGQGLEFLIYFQGNSAPDKSGLPSDRFSAERTGGSVSTLTIQRTQQEDSAVYLCASSLAFAGPGSNYGYTFGSGTRLTVV.

This chain uses TRBV4-3 with TRBJ1-1; D possibly corresponds to TRBD1 (5 bases). The germline gives CDR1 LGHNA, CDR2 YSLEER. There are 15 residues in the CDR3. The ends were cut back, 0 bases at V and 4 bases at J, with 12 bases in the middle. CDR3 in DNA: TGCGCCAGCAGCCAAGATGGGTTCGGGGGCACTGAAGCTTTCTTT. This gives the protein CASSQDGFGGTEAFF.

The chain is built from TRBV2 and TRBJ1-5, with TRBD1 as a possible D gene (6 bases). V lost 10 bases and J 4 bases, leaving 14 bases between the germline ends. Per the germline V gene, CDR1 is SNHLY and CDR2 is FYNNEI. CDR3 length: 13 residues. Here the CDR3 DNA reads TGTGCCACCCAAGGGGGTCCTAATCAGCCCCAGCATTTT. It encodes CATQGGPNQPQHF.

This chain links TRBV27 with TRBJ2-5, with 8 bases matching TRBD1. The germline V gene has CDR1 MNHEY and CDR2 SMNVEV (reference sequence). This CDR3 contains 13 residues. The V segment lost 6 bases and the J segment 4 bases; nucleotides outside the gene matches: 4. The CDR3 sequence is CASRGTGRETQYF. CDR3 bases: TGTGCCAGCAGGGGGACAGGACGAGAGACCCAGTACTTC.

The chain carries TRBV13 and TRBJ2-3; D might be TRBD2 (7 bases). Germline CDR1 and CDR2: PRHDT and FYEKMQ (reference sequence). The germline V and J ends were trimmed by 2 bases and 3 bases, with 12 bases remaining between them. This CDR3 has 15 amino acids. This CDR3 reads CASSLSGGGTDTQYF. CDR3 coding DNA: TGTGCCAGCAGCTTATCGGGGGGCGGAACAGATACGCAGTATTTT.

The V call is TRBV4-1, the J call TRBJ2-1; TRBD2 matches at 13 bases. Unmatched junction bases numbered 12, after V lost 4 bases and J lost 0 bases. The germline V gene has CDR1 MGHRA and CDR2 YSYEKL. The CDR3 runs to 20 residues. The CDR3 spells CASSRITSGRAVSSYNEQFF. CDR3 coding DNA: TGCGCCAGCAGCCGCATCACTAGCGGGAGGGCCGTTAGCTCCTACAATGAGCAGTTCTTC.

This clone is medium-sized in the sample. The gene calls are TRBV7-9 and TRBJ1-1; 7 bases map to TRBD1. The CDR3 sequence is 15 residues long. Germline V gives CDR1 SEHNR, CDR2 FQNEAQ (reference sequence). V shed 4 bases and J 2 bases; nucleotides not matched to a gene: 7. The CDR3 DNA sequence: TGTGCCAGCAGCTCCCGACAGGGCCATAACACTGAAGCTTTCTTT. Translating it yields CASSSRQGHNTEAFF.

The chain joins TRBV29-1 to TRBJ2-7; 11 bases map to TRBD2. CDR1 and CDR2 (germline): SQVTM, ANQGSEA. The V and J ends lost 4 bases and 4 bases, in that order; junction bases with no gene match: 0. The CDR3 consists of 12 residues. CDR3 residues: CSVASGRYEQYF. The DNA of the CDR3 is TGCAGCGTTGCTAGCGGGAGGTACGAGCAGTACTTC.

This rearrangement joins TRBV18 to TRBJ2-5, with TRBD1 as a possible D gene (5 bases). The J call may not be correct, given that the DNA end is closer to TRBJ2-7. The CDR3 loop spans 13 amino acids. The V gene's germline CDR1 is KGHSH and CDR2 LQKENI. The CDR3 protein is CASSMDTSYEQYF. The CDR3, as DNA: TGTGCCAGCTCAATGGACACGTCCTACGAGCAGTACTTC.

The genes are TRBV28 and TRBJ1-2; a possible D gene is TRBD1 (5 bases). V gave up 2 bases and J gave up 7 bases, with 11 bases separating them. This CDR3 is 13 amino acids long. CDR1 is MDHEN, CDR2 SYDVKM, per germline. CDR3 DNA sequence: TGTGCCAGCAGTTTACAGGGAACCGGTGGCTACACCTTC. This sequence encodes CASSLQGTGGYTF.

A remark on this clone: Within the sample, other DNA sequences also encode this same CDR3. V and J are TRBV5-1 and TRBJ1-2; no clear D gene. The CDR3 spans 14 residues. CDR1 SGHRS and CDR2 YFSETQ come from the germline V gene. V was trimmed by 0 bases and J by 8 bases, leaving 14 bases between them. The CDR3 nucleotides are TGCGCCAGCAGCTTGGGGGCAGGCCCCTACGGCTACACCTTC. Translated: CASSLGAGPYGYTF. Combining the CDR3 with reference TRBV5-1 and TRBJ1-2 gives the whole variable domain KAGVTQTPRYLIKTRGQQVTLSCSPISGHRSVSWYQQTPGQGLQFLFEYFSETQRNKGNFPGRFSGRQFSNSRSEMNVSTLELGDSALYLCASSLGAGPYGYTFGSGTRLTVV.